The 15 T cell receptor beta chains given below trace back to one sample, sequenced in a study of regulatory T cells in long-lasting Graves disease. Time point in this sample: newly diagnosed GD, antithyroid drugs for less than 3 months. Scientists built the TCR library using RNA that was extracted from PBMCs. Arm-PCR of CDR3 regions and iRepertoire HTBI primers were used to build TCR beta libraries. Using its own MiXCR run on the multiplex PCR reads, TCRdb lists one record per CDR3 protein. This sample carries about 350,000 distinct CDR3 sequences, 15% to 20% of them seen once, and the ten largest clones take just under 30%. Separately, the same data were catalogued under a study of T cells in Graves' hyperthyroidism and ophthalmopathy.

The specimen was peripheral blood mononuclear cells (PBMCs), collected at new diagnosis, from a patient treated with antithyroid drugs. Source of these receptors: a middle-aged man with Graves disease.

In its sample, this clonotype was seen a few times. The gene calls are TRBV29-1 and TRBJ2-1; possibly TRBD2 for D (5 bases). From germline, CDR1 is SQVTM and CDR2 ANQGSEA. Trimming took 1 base from V and 2 from J, leaving 15 bases between them. This CDR3 region has 16 residues. The CDR3 region is CSVEASRTGTYNEQFF. The CDR3 DNA reads as TGCAGCGTTGAAGCCTCAAGGACCGGGACCTACAATGAGCAGTTCTTC.

This sequence joins TRBV12-3 or TRBV12-4 and TRBJ2-5; 13 nucleotides align to TRBD2. CDR3 length equals 15 residues. Unmatched junction bases numbered 5, after V lost 6 bases and J lost 4 bases. CDR3 residues: CASRRLAGGGETQYF. As DNA, the CDR3 is TGTGCCAGCAGACGACTAGCGGGGGGAGGAGAGACCCAGTACTTC.

The rearrangement links TRBV7-2 to TRBJ2-5; 11 nucleotides agree with TRBD2. The germline CDR1 and CDR2 sequences are SGHTA and FQGNSA. CDR3 length equals 16 residues. V lost 4 bases to trimming and J lost 2 bases; unmatched junction nucleotides: 6. The CDR3 sequence: CASSSGLAGTQETQYF. The CDR3 region has the DNA TGTGCCAGCAGCTCTGGACTAGCGGGTACACAAGAGACCCAGTACTTC.

Points on this clonotype: A junction end diverges from the germline sequence, so it may reflect a read error. The V gene is TRBV5-1, the J gene TRBJ1-1, with 8 bases identical to TRBD1. This CDR3 spans 14 amino acids. The germline V gene has CDR1 SGHRS and CDR2 YFSETQ. The CDR3 region has the DNA TGCGCCAGCAGCTTCCAGGGGGCCGACACTGAATCTTTCTTT. It yields the protein CASSFQGADTESFF.

This clonotype was detected ten times or more. The chain couples TRBV3-1 to TRBJ2-7; D may be TRBD2 (5 bases). Trimming cost V 6 bases and J 1 base, with 16 bases left between them. The CDR3 is made up of 15 amino acids. Germline values: CDR1 LGHDT, CDR2 YNNKEL (reference sequence). Here the CDR3 reads CASRTTADTSYEQYF. For the CDR3, the DNA is TGTGCCAGCAGGACCACAGCGGATACATCCTACGAGCAGTACTTC.

Of note for this clonotype: A read error likely explains this, since a far larger clone differs by one base. The chain has TRBV10-3 and TRBJ2-5, with D maybe TRBD2 (6 bases). The DNA end lines up better with TRBJ2-1; the J call may be wrong. The V gene's germline CDR1 is ENHRY and CDR2 SYGVKD. There are 14 residues in the CDR3. The CDR3 coding sequence is TGTGCCATCCGTGACCCGACTAGAGGCGATGAGCAGTTCTTC. Translated, it gives CAIRDPTRGDEQFF.

The chain uses TRBV6-1 and TRBJ2-2; D assignment may be TRBD1 or TRBD2 (5 bases each). V was clipped by 6 bases and J by 6 bases, with 14 bases between them. This CDR3 spans 14 amino acids. CDR1 and CDR2 (germline): MNHNS, SASEGT. The CDR3 is CASRGPVGPGELFF. CDR3 nucleotide sequence: TGTGCCAGCAGGGGACCCGTGGGGCCCGGGGAGCTGTTTTTT.

This clonotype was counted many times. The V call is TRBV20-1, the J call TRBJ2-3, with D perhaps matching TRBD2 (5 bases). Germline loops: CDR1 DFQATT, CDR2 SNEGSKA (reference sequence). The CDR3 is 14 residues long. V was clipped by 3 bases and J by 5 bases, with 15 bases between them. CDR3 in DNA: TGCAGTGCTAGGATCGGGAACTCGGAAGATACGCAGTATTTT. Protein: CSARIGNSEDTQYF.

In its sample, this clonotype was seen many times. The chain uses TRBV27 and TRBJ2-5; D might be TRBD1 (5 bases). With 2 bases removed from V and 7 bases from J, the gap between germline ends came to 14 bases. The CDR3 has 14 residues. Germline V lookup: CDR1 MNHEY, CDR2 SMNVEV (reference sequence). The CDR3 region is CASSLSRGRGTQYF. The CDR3 DNA is TGTGCCAGCAGTTTAAGTAGGGGAAGGGGGACCCAGTACTTC.

This clonotype was detected many times. The chain recombines TRBV20-1 with TRBJ1-2, with 7 positions matching TRBD1. Trimming at V came to 5 bases and at J to 1 base, leaving 16 bases not matched to a gene. Germline CDR1 is DFQATT and CDR2 is SNEGSKA (reference sequence). The CDR3 has 17 amino acids. CDR3 DNA: TGCAGTGCTCGCTCCGGACAGGACAATTTACGTAACTATGGCTACACCTTC. Protein sequence: CSARSGQDNLRNYGYTF.

This clonotype was seen repeatedly, ten times or more. The chain couples TRBV20-1 to TRBJ2-3; 12 positions agree with TRBD2. The junction had 6 bases not matched to a gene; V was cut back by 3 bases and J by 8 bases. Germline CDR1 and CDR2: DFQATT and SNEGSKA (reference sequence). This CDR3 is built from 14 residues. In DNA form, the CDR3 reads TGCAGTGCTAGGCAGCTAGCGGGGGGGCTTACGCAGTATTTT. Its translation: CSARQLAGGLTQYF.

This clonotype came up a few times. The rearrangement uses TRBV19 and TRBJ1-4; D is unresolved. V was pared by 6 bases and J by 7 bases, with 15 bases between. The CDR3 extends over 14 amino acids. Germline values: CDR1 LNHDA, CDR2 SQIVND (reference sequence). The chain's CDR3 is CASRQNPSAEKLFF. The CDR3 nucleotides read TGTGCCAGTAGGCAAAATCCGTCGGCTGAAAAACTGTTTTTT.

This chain joins TRBV4-3 and TRBJ2-7; no clear D. Germline V gene data show CDR1 as LGHNA and CDR2 as YSLEER. Deletions cut 0 bases from V and 0 bases from J, with 15 bases between. This CDR3 spans 17 amino acids. CDR3 amino acids: CASSQDLPAASSYEQYF. The CDR3 DNA reads as TGCGCCAGCAGCCAAGACTTGCCAGCAGCTAGCTCCTACGAGCAGTACTTC.

With regard to this clonotype: This may be a read error: a much more frequent sequence differs by one nucleotide. This rearrangement joins TRBV28 to TRBJ2-2; maybe TRBD2 (5 bases). The CDR3 sequence is 15 residues long. Germline V gene sequence: CDR1 MDHEN, CDR2 SYDVKM. Trimming stripped 1 base from V and 3 bases from J, with 9 bases between. The CDR3 DNA sequence: TGTGCCAGCAGTTTATCGAGGGCTGACACCGGGGAGCTGTTTTTT. It is translated as CASSLSRADTGELFF.

This clonotype was counted ten times or more. The V gene is TRBV25-1, the J gene TRBJ1-6; D perhaps matches TRBD1 (5 bases). This CDR3 contains 15 residues. CDR1 MGHDK and CDR2 SYGVNS come from the germline V gene. V lost 2 bases and J lost 11, with 16 bases in between. The DNA for the CDR3 is TGTGCCAGCAGTGAAGCCCCGGACGGGGGAACACCCCTCCACTTT. This translates into CASSEAPDGGTPLHF.